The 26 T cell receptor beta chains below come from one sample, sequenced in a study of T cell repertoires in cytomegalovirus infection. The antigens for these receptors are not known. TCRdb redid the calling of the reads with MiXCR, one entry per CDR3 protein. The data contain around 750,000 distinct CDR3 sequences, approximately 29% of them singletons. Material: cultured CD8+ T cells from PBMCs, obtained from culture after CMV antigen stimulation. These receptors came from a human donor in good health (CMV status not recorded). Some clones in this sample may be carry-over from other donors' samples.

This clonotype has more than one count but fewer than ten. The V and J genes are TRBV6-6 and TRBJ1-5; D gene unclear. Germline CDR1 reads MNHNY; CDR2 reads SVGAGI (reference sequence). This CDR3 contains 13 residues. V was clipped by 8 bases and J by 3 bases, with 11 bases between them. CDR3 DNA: TGTGCCAGCGTGGGTCGGCACAATCAGCCCCAGCATTTT. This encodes CASVGRHNQPQHF.

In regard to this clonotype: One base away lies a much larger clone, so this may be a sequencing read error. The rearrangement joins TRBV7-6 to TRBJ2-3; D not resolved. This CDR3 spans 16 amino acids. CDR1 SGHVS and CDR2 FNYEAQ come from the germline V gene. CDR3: CSSTPNPSLSTDTQYF. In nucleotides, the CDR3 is TGTTCCAGCACGCCAAACCCTTCTCTTAGCACAGATACGCAGTATTTT. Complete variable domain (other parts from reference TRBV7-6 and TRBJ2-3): GAGVSQSPRYKVTKRGQDVALRCDPISGHVSLYWYRQALGQGPEFLTYFNYEAQQDKSGLPNDRFSAERPEGSISTLTIQRTEQRDSAMYRCSSTPNPSLSTDTQYFGPGTRLTVL.

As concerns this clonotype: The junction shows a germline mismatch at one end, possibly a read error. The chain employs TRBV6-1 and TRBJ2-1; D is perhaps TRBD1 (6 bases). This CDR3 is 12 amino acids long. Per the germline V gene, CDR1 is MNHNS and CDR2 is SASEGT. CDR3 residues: CTSSPQGNEQFF. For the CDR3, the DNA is TGTACCAGCAGCCCCCAGGGGAATGAGCAGTTCTTC.

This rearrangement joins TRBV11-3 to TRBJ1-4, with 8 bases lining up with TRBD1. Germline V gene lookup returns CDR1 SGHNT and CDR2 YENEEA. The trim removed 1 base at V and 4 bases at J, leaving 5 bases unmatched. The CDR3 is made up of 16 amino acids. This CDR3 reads CASSLVWGQVNEKLFF. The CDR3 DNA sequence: TGTGCCAGCAGCTTAGTTTGGGGACAGGTTAATGAAAAACTGTTTTTT.

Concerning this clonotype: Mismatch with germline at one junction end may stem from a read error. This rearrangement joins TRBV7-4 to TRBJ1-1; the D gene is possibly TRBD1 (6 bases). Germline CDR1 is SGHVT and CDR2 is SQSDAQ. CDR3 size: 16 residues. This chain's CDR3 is CASSTTGFLGDTAAFF. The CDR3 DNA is TGTGCCAGCAGCACCACAGGTTTCCTGGGGGACACTGCAGCTTTCTTT.

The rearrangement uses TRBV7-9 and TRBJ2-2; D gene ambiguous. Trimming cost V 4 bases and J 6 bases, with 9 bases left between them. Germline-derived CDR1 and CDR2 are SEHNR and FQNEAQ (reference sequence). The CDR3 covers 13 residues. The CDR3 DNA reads TGTGCCAGCAGCTCTTTTGGTTCCGGGGAGCTGTTTTTT. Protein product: CASSSFGSGELFF.

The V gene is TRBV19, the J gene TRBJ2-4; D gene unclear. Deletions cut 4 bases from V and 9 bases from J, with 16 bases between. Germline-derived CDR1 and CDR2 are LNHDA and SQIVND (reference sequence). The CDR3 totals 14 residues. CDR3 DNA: TGTGCCAGTAGTACCGAGATAGGGCAGTTCATTCAGTACTTC. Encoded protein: CASSTEIGQFIQYF.

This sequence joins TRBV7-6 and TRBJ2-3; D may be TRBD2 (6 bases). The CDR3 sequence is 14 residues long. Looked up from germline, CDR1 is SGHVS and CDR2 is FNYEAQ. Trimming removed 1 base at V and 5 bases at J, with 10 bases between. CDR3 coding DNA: TGTGCCAGCAGCTTAGTGGGAGCGGGAGATACGCAGTATTTT. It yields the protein CASSLVGAGDTQYF.

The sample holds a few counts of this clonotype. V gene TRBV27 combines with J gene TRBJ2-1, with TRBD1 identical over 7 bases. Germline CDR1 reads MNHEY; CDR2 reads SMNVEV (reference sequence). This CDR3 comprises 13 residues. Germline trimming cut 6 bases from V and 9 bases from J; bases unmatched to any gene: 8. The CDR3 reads CASSPTGVSEQFF. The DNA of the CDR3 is TGTGCCAGCAGCCCAACAGGGGTCAGTGAGCAGTTCTTC.

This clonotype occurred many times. The CDR3 DNA reads TGTGCCAGCAGCTTAGGACTAGCGGGAAGAGACGAGCAGTACTTC. Protein product: CASSLGLAGRDEQYF. The chain joins TRBV7-8 to TRBJ2-7; 11 positions match TRBD2. Germline V lookup: CDR1 SGHVS, CDR2 FQNEAQ. Germline trimming cut 1 base from V and 5 bases from J; bases unmatched to any gene: 4. This CDR3 is 15 amino acids long.

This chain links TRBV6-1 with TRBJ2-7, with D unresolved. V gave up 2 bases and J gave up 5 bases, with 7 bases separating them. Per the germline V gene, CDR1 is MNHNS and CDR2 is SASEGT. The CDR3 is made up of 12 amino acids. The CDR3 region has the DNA TGTGCCAGCAGTGAAATTGGGGACGAGCAGTACGTC. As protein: CASSEIGDEQYV.

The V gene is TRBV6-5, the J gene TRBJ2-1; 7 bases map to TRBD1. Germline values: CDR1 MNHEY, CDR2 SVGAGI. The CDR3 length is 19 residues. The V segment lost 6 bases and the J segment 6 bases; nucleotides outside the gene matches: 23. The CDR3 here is CASRSGQPLGVIQVNEQFF. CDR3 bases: TGTGCCAGCAGGTCGGGACAGCCTCTTGGGGTTATACAAGTCAATGAGCAGTTCTTC.

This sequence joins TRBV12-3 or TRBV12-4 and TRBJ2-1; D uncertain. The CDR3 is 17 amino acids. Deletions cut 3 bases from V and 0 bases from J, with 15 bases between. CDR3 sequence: CASSFRALISSYNEQFF. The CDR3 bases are TGTGCCAGCAGTTTTAGAGCCCTTATTAGCTCCTACAATGAGCAGTTCTTC.

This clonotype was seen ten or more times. The CDR3 coding sequence is TGTGCCAGCAGCTTCCAGGGGCCGGTGTTAGGCGCTGAAGCTTTCTTT. This gives the protein CASSFQGPVLGAEAFF. The chain links TRBV7-2 to TRBJ1-1; the D gene is possibly TRBD1 (6 bases). The V gene's germline CDR1 is SGHTA and CDR2 FQGNSA. V lost 3 bases to trimming and J lost 6 bases, with 20 bases between them. The CDR3 extends over 16 amino acids.

The CDR3 spells CASSLADQVKDTQYF. The DNA for the CDR3 is TGTGCCAGCAGTTTAGCCGACCAGGTTAAAGATACGCAGTATTTT. This chain uses TRBV28 with TRBJ2-3, with no clear D. V lost 2 bases to trimming and J lost 5 bases, with 14 bases between them. Germline-derived CDR1 and CDR2 are MDHEN and SYDVKM. This CDR3 comprises 15 residues.

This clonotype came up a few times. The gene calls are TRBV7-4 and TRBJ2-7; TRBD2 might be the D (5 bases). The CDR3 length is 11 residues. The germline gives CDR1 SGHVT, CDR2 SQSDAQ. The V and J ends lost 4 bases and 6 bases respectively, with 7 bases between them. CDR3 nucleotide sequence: TGTGCCAGCAGCTGGGCGGGCGAGCAGTACTTC. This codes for CASSWAGEQYF.

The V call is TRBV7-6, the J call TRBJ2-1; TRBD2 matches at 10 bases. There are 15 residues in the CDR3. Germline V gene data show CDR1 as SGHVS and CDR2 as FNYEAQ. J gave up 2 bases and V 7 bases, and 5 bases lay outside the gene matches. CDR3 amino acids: CASTSTSGAYNEQFF. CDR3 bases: TGTGCCAGCACCTCTACTAGCGGGGCCTACAATGAGCAGTTCTTC.

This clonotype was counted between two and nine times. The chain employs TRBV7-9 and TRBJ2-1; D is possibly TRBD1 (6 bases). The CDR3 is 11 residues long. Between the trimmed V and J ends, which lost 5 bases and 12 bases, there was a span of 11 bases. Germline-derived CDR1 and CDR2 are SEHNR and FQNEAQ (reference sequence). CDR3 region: CASSQGQLQFF. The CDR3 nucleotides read TGTGCCAGCAGCCAAGGACAGTTGCAGTTCTTC.

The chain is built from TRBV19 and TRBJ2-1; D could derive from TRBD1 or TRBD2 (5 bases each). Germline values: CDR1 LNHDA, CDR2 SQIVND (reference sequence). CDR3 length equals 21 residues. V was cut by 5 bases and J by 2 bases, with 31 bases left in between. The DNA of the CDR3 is TGTGCCAGTAGTGAAACCGGGGCTAGCCTATTTTTTCTCGATGCCTACAATGAGCAGTTCTTC. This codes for CASSETGASLFFLDAYNEQFF.

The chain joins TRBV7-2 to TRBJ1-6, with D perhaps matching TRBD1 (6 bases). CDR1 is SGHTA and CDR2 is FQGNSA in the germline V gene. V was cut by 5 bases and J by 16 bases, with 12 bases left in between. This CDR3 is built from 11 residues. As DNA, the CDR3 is TGTGCCAGCAGCCGTCAGGGGAGGCTCCACTTT. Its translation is CASSRQGRLHF.

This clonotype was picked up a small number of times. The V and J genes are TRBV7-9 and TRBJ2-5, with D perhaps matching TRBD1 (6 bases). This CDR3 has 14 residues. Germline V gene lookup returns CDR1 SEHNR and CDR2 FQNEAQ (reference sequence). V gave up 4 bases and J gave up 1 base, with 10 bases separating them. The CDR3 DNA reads TGTGCCAGCAGCTGGACAGCCATCCAAGAGACCCAGTACTTC. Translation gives CASSWTAIQETQYF.

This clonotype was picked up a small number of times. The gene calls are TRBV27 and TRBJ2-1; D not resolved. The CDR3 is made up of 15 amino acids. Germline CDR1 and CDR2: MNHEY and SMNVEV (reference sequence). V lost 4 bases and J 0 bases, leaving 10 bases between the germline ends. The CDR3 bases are TGTGCCAGCAGTTCCGCGCCGAGCTCCTACAATGAGCAGTTCTTC. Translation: CASSSAPSSYNEQFF.

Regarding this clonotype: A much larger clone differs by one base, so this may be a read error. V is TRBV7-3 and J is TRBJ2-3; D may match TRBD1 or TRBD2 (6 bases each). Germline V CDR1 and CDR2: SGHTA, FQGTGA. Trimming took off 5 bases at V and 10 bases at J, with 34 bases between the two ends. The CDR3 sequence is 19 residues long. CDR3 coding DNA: TGTGCCAGCAGCCCCTCTCCCAATTCGGGGGCCAGGGAAGGGAATTCGCAGTATTTT. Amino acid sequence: CASSPSPNSGAREGNSQYF.

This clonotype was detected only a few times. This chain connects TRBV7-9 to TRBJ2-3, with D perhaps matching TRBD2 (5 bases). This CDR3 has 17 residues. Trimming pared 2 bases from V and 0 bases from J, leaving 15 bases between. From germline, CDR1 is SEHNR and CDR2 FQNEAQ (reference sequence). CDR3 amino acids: CASSLSGRHSSTDTQYF. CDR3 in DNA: TGTGCCAGCAGCTTAAGCGGCAGGCACTCTAGCACAGATACGCAGTATTTT.

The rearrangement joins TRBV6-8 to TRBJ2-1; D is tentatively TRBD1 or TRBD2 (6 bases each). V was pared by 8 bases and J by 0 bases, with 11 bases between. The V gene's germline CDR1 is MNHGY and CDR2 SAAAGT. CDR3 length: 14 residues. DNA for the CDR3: TGTGCCAGCGTCCGGGGGCCCTCCTACAATGAGCAGTTCTTC. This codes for CASVRGPSYNEQFF.

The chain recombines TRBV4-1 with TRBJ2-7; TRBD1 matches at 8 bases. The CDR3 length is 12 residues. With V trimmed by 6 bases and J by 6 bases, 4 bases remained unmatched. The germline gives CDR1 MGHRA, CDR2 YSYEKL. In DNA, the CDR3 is TGCGCCAGCAGAGGACAGGGCGGCGAGCAGTACGTC. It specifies CASRGQGGEQYV.